The table lists the clone carrying this TCR beta chain with many counts. What it binds is unknown. No treatment of any kind had been given to any patient before thyroid surgery. In the source study's methods: Between-group CDR3 differences, defined by clinicopathological status, yielded a distant-metastasis classifier for papillary thyroid cancer. TCRdb re-clonotyped the PCR reads via MiXCR. TCRdb's processing, not the study's, gives the V and J calls here. The sample gives 32,000 or so clones, about a sixth of which show up once; 6.2% is in the top ten. These data belong to a study of metastatic and nonmetastatic thyroid tumors. Across the study: Across peripheral blood and tumor or nodule tissue samples taken from malignant and benign thyroid patients, the repertoires were compared with one another. The study's findings and limits: Significantly greater TCR beta diversity was reportedly found in malignant thyroid tumors than in benign nodules (in blood and tumor).

From germline, CDR1 is SGHTA and CDR2 FQGNSA. This CDR3 comprises 14 residues. Between the trimmed V and J ends, which lost 5 bases and 2 bases, there was a span of 11 bases. This clonotype was sampled from a male donor with papillary thyroid cancer or a benign thyroid nodule (not recorded which). Some clones in this sample may be carry-over from other donors' samples. V is TRBV7-2 and J is TRBJ2-3, with D possibly being TRBD2 (6 bases). Sequences were obtained from blood. The CDR3 loop is CASSRLDYTDTQYF. In nucleotides, the CDR3 is TGTGCCAGCAGCCGACTAGATTACACAGATACGCAGTATTTT.